A single sample is the source of the 32 T cell receptor beta chains below, sequenced in a study of OX40 agonist ivuxolimab in advanced cancers. Libraries came from the immunoSEQ multiplex PCR assay. TCRdb carries this immuneACCESS record with in-frame sequences only. Its versions omit some clonotypes, under half of them owing to an unresolved V gene in the studies checked, with the rest unexplained. The sample data list 67,000 or so clones, and around nine tenths of these were observed just once. Clones ranked in the top ten supply more than 0.85% of the sample. Source: CD4+ or CD8+ T cells sorted from blood, taken in a trial of the OX40 agonist ivuxolimab. The receptors originated from an adult with an advanced solid tumor such as melanoma, head and neck, liver or kidney cancer.

The rearrangement links TRBV5-6 to TRBJ1-1; the match to TRBD1 covers 9 bases. The CDR3 covers 14 residues. Germline loops: CDR1 SGHDT, CDR2 YYEEEE. V dropped 2 bases and J dropped 5; count of bases not matched to a gene: 4. The CDR3: CASSLQGAGTEAFF. CDR3 DNA sequence: TGTGCCAGCAGCTTACAGGGGGCGGGGACTGAAGCTTTCTTT.

The V call is TRBV5-4, the J call TRBJ1-3, with D possibly being TRBD1 (5 bases). With 1 base removed from V and 2 bases from J, the gap between germline ends came to 10 bases. The CDR3 contains 15 residues. CDR1 SGHNT and CDR2 YYREEE come from the germline V gene (reference sequence). CDR3 DNA sequence: TGTGCCAGCAGCTTGCTAGGGGACCCTGGAAACACCATATATTTT. Translation: CASSLLGDPGNTIYF.

The chain couples TRBV30 to TRBJ1-3; D gene ambiguous. The CDR3 has 16 residues. CDR1 and CDR2 from the germline V gene are GTSNPN and SVGIG (reference sequence). V lost 4 bases to trimming and J lost 0 bases, with 16 bases between them. DNA for the CDR3: TGTGCCTGGATAGGCAGTTCTCTAGGCTCTGGAAACACCATATATTTT. As protein: CAWIGSSLGSGNTIYF.

A note on this clone: Distinct nucleotide sequences in the sample also encode this CDR3. The rearrangement uses TRBV6-6 and TRBJ1-5, with D tentatively TRBD1 (5 bases). Germline V gene lookup returns CDR1 MNHNY and CDR2 SVGAGI (reference sequence). The CDR3 spans 14 residues. V lost 4 bases to trimming and J lost 2 bases, with 9 bases between them. The CDR3 protein is CASSSRGGNQPQHF. CDR3 DNA sequence: TGTGCCAGCAGTTCCCGGGGCGGCAATCAGCCCCAGCATTTT.

Only one count was recorded for this clone. This chain connects TRBV6-1 to TRBJ2-6, with D uncertain. The CDR3 is 16 residues long. Germline V CDR1 and CDR2: MNHNS, SASEGT. Trimming left V 4 bases short and J 4 bases short, with 14 bases between. The CDR3 coding sequence is TGTGCCAGCAGTGGCTACAAAGGGTCGGGGGCCAACGTCCTGACTTTC. This gives the protein CASSGYKGSGANVLTF.

This sequence joins TRBV6-1 and TRBJ2-1, with 8 bases fitting TRBD2. Unmatched junction bases numbered 1, after V lost 2 bases and J lost 1 base. The CDR3 extends over 15 amino acids. The germline gives CDR1 MNHNS, CDR2 SASEGT. The CDR3 region has the DNA TGTGCCAGCAGTGAACCGGGGGGGTCCTACAATGAGCAGTTCTTC. Its translation: CASSEPGGSYNEQFF.

The chain recombines TRBV7-2 with TRBJ1-4; D gene unclear. The length of the CDR3 is 13 residues. CDR1 and CDR2 from the germline V gene are SGHTA and FQGNSA. V dropped 3 bases and J dropped 8 bases, with 10 bases sitting between them. The CDR3 here is CASSFAPGEKLFF. CDR3 in DNA: TGTGCCAGCAGCTTCGCCCCTGGGGAAAAACTGTTTTTT.

The chain combines TRBV6-1 with TRBJ1-1, with a tentative D call TRBD1 (5 bases). V was shortened by 2 bases and J by 4 bases, with 11 bases between the two germline ends. The CDR3 sequence is 14 residues long. The V gene's germline CDR1 is MNHNS and CDR2 SASEGT. This chain's CDR3 is CASSESGEATEAFF. The CDR3, as DNA: TGTGCCAGCAGTGAATCGGGGGAGGCCACTGAAGCTTTCTTT.

The chain employs TRBV11-2 and TRBJ2-2; the D is unclear. Germline V CDR1 and CDR2: SGHAT, FQNNGV. The germline V and J ends were trimmed by 1 base and 7 bases, with 10 bases remaining between them. The CDR3 is made up of 14 amino acids. This CDR3 is CASSLGQAVGELFF. As DNA, the CDR3 is TGTGCCAGCAGCTTAGGTCAGGCGGTCGGGGAGCTGTTTTTT. The full variable domain, rest sourced from reference TRBV11-2 and TRBJ2-2, is EAGVAQSPRYKIIEKRQSVAFWCNPISGHATLYWYQQILGQGPKLLIQFQNNGVVDDSQLPKDRFSAERLKGVDSTLKIQPAKLEDSAVYLCASSLGQAVGELFFGEGSRLTVL.

The chain has TRBV5-6 and TRBJ2-5, with TRBD2 identical over 8 bases. Germline assignment: CDR1 SGHDT and CDR2 YYEEEE. The CDR3 is 13 residues long. J was trimmed by 2 bases and V by 6 bases; bases with no gene match: 3. The CDR3 sequence is CASILAGQETQYF. The CDR3 nucleotides read TGTGCCAGCATCTTAGCGGGGCAAGAGACCCAGTACTTC.

V and J are TRBV6-5 and TRBJ1-2; D unresolved. Germline values: CDR1 MNHEY, CDR2 SVGAGI. The V end was cut by 3 bases, the J end by 2 bases, with 13 bases between. This CDR3 has 15 residues. The CDR3 sequence: CASSYDTGSNYGYTF. CDR3 DNA sequence: TGTGCCAGCAGTTATGATACCGGGTCCAACTATGGCTACACCTTC.

This clone came up once. The chain joins TRBV6-1 to TRBJ2-1; the match to TRBD1 covers 10 bases. CDR3 length: 14 residues. Losses at the gene ends were 5 bases for V and 8 bases for J; bases not matched to a gene: 6. Per the germline V gene, CDR1 is MNHNS and CDR2 is SASEGT. The CDR3 coding sequence is TGTGCCAGCAGTAAGACAGGGGGCGAGTATGAGCAGTTCTTC. This sequence encodes CASSKTGGEYEQFF.

The V and J genes are TRBV2 and TRBJ1-6; D ambiguous. Germline assignment: CDR1 SNHLY and CDR2 FYNNEI. Trimming removed 4 bases from V and 2 bases from J, with 18 bases in between. The CDR3 is made up of 18 amino acids. CDR3 coding DNA: TGTGCCAGCAGTGTTCCGGCGGAAGGGAACGCCTATAATTCACCCCTCCACTTT. It is translated as CASSVPAEGNAYNSPLHF.

V is TRBV4-2 and J is TRBJ2-3; D gene uncertain. The CDR3 loop spans 16 amino acids. The germline CDR1 and CDR2 sequences are LGHNA and YNFKEQ. Trimming removed 3 bases from V and 0 bases from J, with 13 bases in between. This CDR3 is CASSQGAGGSTDTQYF. For the CDR3, the DNA is TGTGCCAGCAGCCAGGGCGCCGGCGGAAGCACAGATACGCAGTATTTT.

The chain carries TRBV2 and TRBJ2-5; D gene unclear. Germline V gives CDR1 SNHLY, CDR2 FYNNEI. CDR3 length: 12 amino acids. V lost 6 bases, J lost 5 bases, and 10 bases lay in between. CDR3 residues: CASRASGETQYF. DNA for the CDR3: TGTGCCAGCAGGGCTAGTGGTGAGACCCAGTACTTC.

The CDR3 nucleotides read TGCGCCAGCAGCTGGGGGAGTACCTACGAGCAGTACTTC. Protein sequence: CASSWGSTYEQYF. The V call is TRBV5-1, the J call TRBJ2-7; D might be TRBD1 or TRBD2, each matching 5 bases. V lost 3 bases, J lost 2 bases, and 9 bases lay in between. This CDR3 is built from 13 residues. CDR1 is SGHRS and CDR2 is YFSETQ in the germline V gene.

This chain links TRBV6-4 with TRBJ2-7; 8 bases are shared with TRBD1. V lost 8 bases and J lost 0; bases outside the gene matches: 6. This CDR3 spans 14 amino acids. Germline assignment: CDR1 MRHNA and CDR2 SNTAGT. The CDR3 spells CASPGTGSSYEQYF. In DNA, the CDR3 is TGTGCCAGCCCGGGGACAGGCAGCTCCTACGAGCAGTACTTC.

The sample holds one count of this clone. The CDR3 nucleotides read TGTGCCAGCTCTCCATCTAGGGACACTGAAGCTTTCTTT. It is translated as CASSPSRDTEAFF. This chain joins TRBV18 and TRBJ1-1, with no clear D. The CDR3 extends over 13 amino acids. Deletions cut 6 bases from V and 3 bases from J, with 11 bases between. Germline loops: CDR1 KGHSH, CDR2 LQKENI.

V gene TRBV19 combines with J gene TRBJ2-2; TRBD1 or TRBD2 may be the D gene (5 bases each). Germline CDR1 LNHDA, CDR2 SQIVND (reference sequence). The CDR3 covers 15 residues. Trimming left V 6 bases short and J 4 bases short, with 15 bases between. The CDR3 coding sequence is TGTGCCAGTAGGGGGGTTGGCAGGGTCACCGGGGAGCTGTTTTTT. This codes for CASRGVGRVTGELFF.

This chain links TRBV18 with TRBJ1-1; unclear D gene. In germline, CDR1 is KGHSH, CDR2 LQKENI. The V gene lost 3 bases and the J gene lost 0 bases, with 5 bases spanning the gap. This CDR3 comprises 13 residues. The CDR3: CASSPRVNTEAFF. Written as DNA, the CDR3 is TGTGCCAGCTCACCGCGGGTGAACACTGAAGCTTTCTTT. The variable domain in full, completed from reference TRBV18 and TRBJ1-1, reads NAGVMQNPRHLVRRRGQEARLRCSPMKGHSHVYWYRQLPEEGLKFMVYLQKENIIDESGMPKERFSAEFPKEGPSILRIQQVVRGDSAAYFCASSPRVNTEAFFGQGTRLTVV.

This chain uses TRBV6-1 with TRBJ1-5; D is undetermined. Germline V gene lookup returns CDR1 MNHNS and CDR2 SASEGT. The length of the CDR3 is 13 residues. V dropped 8 bases and J dropped 4 bases, with 12 bases sitting between them. Here the CDR3 DNA reads TGTGCCAGCCGATACGGAACGAATCAGCCCCAGCATTTT. Translated, it gives CASRYGTNQPQHF.

The rearrangement joins TRBV2 to TRBJ2-1; perhaps TRBD2 as D (6 bases). Germline CDR1 SNHLY, CDR2 FYNNEI. The CDR3 has 16 amino acids. The V end lost 6 bases, the J end lost 4 bases, and 19 bases lay between the germline ends. CDR3 nucleotides: TGTGCCAGCAGGCCCGGGACTCTCGCACAATACAATGAGCAGTTCTTC. Its protein is CASRPGTLAQYNEQFF.

This sequence joins TRBV18 and TRBJ2-7; 9 nucleotides line up with TRBD1. V shed 0 bases and J 6 bases; nucleotides not matched to a gene: 9. Germline V CDR1 and CDR2: KGHSH, LQKENI. The CDR3 contains 16 residues. The CDR3 reads CASSPPKTGGASEQYF. DNA for the CDR3: TGTGCCAGCTCACCACCCAAAACAGGGGGCGCGAGCGAGCAGTACTTC.

This clone has a single count. This chain links TRBV6-5 with TRBJ1-2; a possible D gene is TRBD1 (5 bases). From germline, CDR1 is MNHEY and CDR2 SVGAGI. Trimming pared 2 bases from V and 1 base from J, leaving 11 bases between. CDR3 size: 15 residues. The DNA for the CDR3 is TGTGCCAGCAGTTACGCGTCAGGGCGTAACTATGGCTACACCTTC. It encodes CASSYASGRNYGYTF.

The chain employs TRBV5-5 and TRBJ2-7; 11 bases are a match to TRBD1. In germline, CDR1 is SGHKS, CDR2 YYEKEE (reference sequence). This CDR3 has 15 amino acids. Trimming cost V 1 base and J 3 bases; bases outside gene matches: 3. The CDR3 nucleotides read TGTGCCAGCAGCTTGTTCGGGACAGGGGGCTACGAGCAGTACTTC. Translated, it gives CASSLFGTGGYEQYF. Complete variable domain (other parts from reference TRBV5-5 and TRBJ2-7): DAGVTQSPTHLIKTRGQQVTLRCSPISGHKSVSWYQQVLGQGPQFIFQYYEKEERGRGNFPDRFSARQFPNYSSELNVNALLLGDSALYLCASSLFGTGGYEQYFGPGTRLTVT.

The chain carries TRBV6-1 and TRBJ2-1, with 13 bases lining up with TRBD2. The junction had 6 bases not matched to a gene; V was cut back by 3 bases and J by 4 bases. The CDR3 loop spans 17 amino acids. Germline V lookup: CDR1 MNHNS, CDR2 SASEGT. The CDR3 here is CASSEYGLAGEYNEQFF. As DNA, the CDR3 is TGTGCCAGCAGTGAGTATGGACTAGCGGGGGAGTACAATGAGCAGTTCTTC.

The chain combines TRBV5-5 with TRBJ1-5, with 9 bases that match TRBD1. The CDR3 runs to 15 residues. Germline loops: CDR1 SGHKS, CDR2 YYEKEE (reference sequence). Trimming at V came to 3 bases and at J to 3 bases, leaving 4 bases not matched to a gene. The CDR3, as DNA: TGTGCCAGCAGCTGGGGACAGGGACCCAATCAGCCCCAGCATTTT. It yields the protein CASSWGQGPNQPQHF.

V is TRBV2 and J is TRBJ1-1, with D unresolved. The CDR3 spans 15 residues. Trimming shortened V by 3 bases and J by 3 bases, and 14 bases separated the two germline ends. Germline CDR1 is SNHLY and CDR2 is FYNNEI. The CDR3 protein is CASSDWASGDTEAFF. CDR3 coding DNA: TGTGCCAGCAGTGATTGGGCCAGCGGGGACACTGAAGCTTTCTTT.

The chain couples TRBV18 to TRBJ1-3; D is ambiguous. This CDR3 comprises 16 residues. Germline V gene data show CDR1 as KGHSH and CDR2 as LQKENI. The germline V and J ends were trimmed by 0 bases and 0 bases, with 9 bases remaining between them. CDR3 amino acids: CASSPPGRNSGNTIYF. The DNA of the CDR3 is TGTGCCAGCTCACCACCGGGGAGGAACTCTGGAAACACCATATATTTT.

The chain links TRBV6-6 to TRBJ1-5; D is unresolved. The germline V and J ends were trimmed by 8 bases and 4 bases, with 3 bases remaining between them. Germline assignment: CDR1 MNHNY and CDR2 SVGAGI (reference sequence). The CDR3 extends over 10 amino acids. The CDR3 spells CASGNQPQHF. The CDR3, as DNA: TGTGCCAGCGGAAATCAGCCCCAGCATTTT.

V and J are TRBV7-8 and TRBJ1-6; D possibly corresponds to TRBD1 (5 bases). Germline V lookup: CDR1 SGHVS, CDR2 FQNEAQ. Trimming shortened V by 7 bases and J by 9 bases, and 19 bases separated the two germline ends. The CDR3 contains 15 residues. Written as DNA, the CDR3 is TGTGCCAGCACCCTCAAGGCAGGGTCCGGTTCACCCCTCCACTTT. Its protein is CASTLKAGSGSPLHF. The full variable domain, its missing parts supplied by reference TRBV7-8 and TRBJ1-6, is GAGVSQSPRYKVAKRGQDVALRCDPISGHVSLFWYQQALGQGPEFLTYFQNEAQLDKSGLPSDRFFAERPEGSVSTLKIQRTQQEDSAVYLCASTLKAGSGSPLHFGNGTRLTVT.

J is TRBJ1-5 and V is TRBV18, with D perhaps TRBD1 (6 bases). V lost 2 bases and J 4 bases, leaving 12 bases between the germline ends. The germline V gene has CDR1 KGHSH and CDR2 LQKENI. The length of the CDR3 is 15 residues. The CDR3 bases are TGTGCCAGCTCACCATCACTAGACAGGAATCAGCCCCAGCATTTT. As protein: CASSPSLDRNQPQHF.